This TCR beta chain was sequenced for a study of T cells in Graves' hyperthyroidism and ophthalmopathy. Amplification of TCR beta CDR3 regions used RNA as the template. The HTBI primer set drove a first-round RT-PCR of the TCR CDR3. TCRdb re-called the multiplex PCR reads with MiXCR, one entry per CDR3 protein. This table holds roughly 630,000 distinct CDR3 sequences, less than 20% found once. Germline loops: CDR1 PRHDT, CDR2 FYEKMQ (reference sequence). V shed 6 bases, J shed 3 bases, and the junction held 5 bases outside the gene matches. This CDR3 is 15 amino acids long. This clonotype was picked up a small number of times.

The chain is built from TRBV13 and TRBJ2-5, with 12 positions matching TRBD2. The receptor was derived from a woman under 40 with Graves' hyperthyroidism. Material: blood. Here the CDR3 reads CASSRSSGREETQYF. CDR3 DNA: TGTGCCAGCAGTCGCTCTAGCGGGAGGGAAGAGACCCAGTACTTC.